Each of the 10 T cell receptor beta chains below was sequenced from the same sample in a study of OX40 agonist ivuxolimab in advanced cancers. Clones were read by immunoSEQ multiplex PCR, and TCRdb kept only the in-frame ones, dropping some. In the table there are about 81,000 clones, about 86% of which are singletons. Sequenced material: CD4+ or CD8+ T cells sorted from blood, taken in a trial of the OX40 agonist ivuxolimab. Source of these receptors: an adult with an advanced solid tumor such as melanoma, head and neck, liver or kidney cancer.

The chain has TRBV4-2 and TRBJ1-3; D may be TRBD1 (6 bases). Germline lookup yields CDR1 LGHNA and CDR2 YNFKEQ. There are 17 residues in the CDR3. The germline V and J ends were trimmed by 0 bases and 4 bases, with 16 bases remaining between them. The CDR3 region is CASSQDTGLAGGNTIYF. The CDR3 DNA reads TGTGCCAGCAGCCAAGATACAGGGCTCGCGGGAGGAAACACCATATATTTT.

The chain joins TRBV28 to TRBJ1-1; D unclear. Between the trimmed V and J ends, which lost 0 bases and 1 base, there was a span of 12 bases. The germline V gene encodes CDR1 MDHEN and CDR2 SYDVKM. The CDR3 is 16 amino acids. The CDR3 spells CASSLWRTYGNTEAFF. The DNA of the CDR3 is TGTGCCAGCAGTTTATGGCGGACGTATGGGAACACTGAAGCTTTCTTT.

V is TRBV28 and J is TRBJ2-2; 15 bases are a match to TRBD2. The CDR3 is made up of 19 amino acids. V dropped 3 bases and J dropped 2; count of bases not matched to a gene: 7. Germline V gene sequence: CDR1 MDHEN, CDR2 SYDVKM. CDR3 region: CASSFNMGLAGGNTGELFF. The CDR3 nucleotides are TGTGCCAGCAGTTTCAACATGGGACTAGCGGGAGGTAACACCGGGGAGCTGTTTTTT. The whole variable domain, filled in from reference TRBV28 and TRBJ2-2, reads DVKVTQSSRYLVKRTGEKVFLECVQDMDHENMFWYRQDPGLGLRLIYFSYDVKMKEKGDIPEGYSVSREKKERFSLILESASTNQTSMYLCASSFNMGLAGGNTGELFFGEGSRLTVL.

The J gene is TRBJ1-5, the V gene TRBV28; D not resolved. The germline gives CDR1 MDHEN, CDR2 SYDVKM. CDR3 size: 13 residues. The V and J ends lost 3 bases and 4 bases respectively, with 7 bases between them. CDR3 amino acids: CASSFGRNQPQHF. CDR3 coding DNA: TGTGCCAGCAGTTTCGGGCGAAATCAGCCCCAGCATTTT.

V gene TRBV28 combines with J gene TRBJ1-5; D perhaps matches TRBD1 (6 bases). The ends were cut back, 6 bases at V and 4 bases at J, with 16 bases in the middle. CDR1 MDHEN and CDR2 SYDVKM come from the germline V gene. The CDR3 totals 15 residues. The CDR3 protein is CASSRGGPGNQPQHF. CDR3 bases: TGTGCCAGCAGCCGGGGGGGCCCCGGGAATCAGCCCCAGCATTTT.

This clone occurred once. Different DNA sequences within this sample yield the same CDR3. The rearrangement joins TRBV7-2 to TRBJ2-7; 7 positions agree with TRBD1. There are 15 residues in the CDR3. Unmatched junction bases numbered 6, after V lost 2 bases and J lost 2 bases. In germline, CDR1 is SGHTA, CDR2 FQGNSA. The CDR3 DNA is TGTGCCAGCAGCTTATTAGATACAGGGGCCTACGAGCAGTACTTC. Protein product: CASSLLDTGAYEQYF. Full variable domain (remainder filled in from reference TRBV7-2 and TRBJ2-7): GAGVSQSPSNKVTEKGKDVELRCDPISGHTALYWYRQSLGQGLEFLIYFQGNSAPDKSGLPSDRFSAERTGGSVSTLTIQRTQQEDSAVYLCASSLLDTGAYEQYFGPGTRLTVT.

The rearrangement uses TRBV7-9 and TRBJ1-2; possible D gene TRBD1, 5 bases. This CDR3 contains 13 residues. The ends were cut back, 8 bases at V and 5 bases at J, with 15 bases in the middle. CDR1 and CDR2 (germline): SEHNR, FQNEAQ (reference sequence). CDR3 nucleotide sequence: TGTGCCAGCCTTGGCATAAGGGGATATGGCTACACCTTC. Residues: CASLGIRGYGYTF.

The rearrangement links TRBV7-8 to TRBJ2-1; 11 bases align to TRBD2. The germline CDR1 and CDR2 sequences are SGHVS and FQNEAQ. V dropped 1 base and J dropped 6; count of bases not matched to a gene: 8. The CDR3 extends over 17 amino acids. In nucleotides, the CDR3 is TGTGCCAGCAGCTTAGACATTAGCGGGGGGGCGGTCAATGAGCAGTTCTTC. Residues: CASSLDISGGAVNEQFF. The whole variable domain, filled in from reference TRBV7-8 and TRBJ2-1, reads GAGVSQSPRYKVAKRGQDVALRCDPISGHVSLFWYQQALGQGPEFLTYFQNEAQLDKSGLPSDRFFAERPEGSVSTLKIQRTQQEDSAVYLCASSLDISGGAVNEQFFGPGTRLTVL.

The V call is TRBV29-1, the J call TRBJ2-1; a possible D gene is TRBD2 (7 bases). The V and J ends lost 4 bases and 8 bases respectively, with 18 bases between them. The CDR3 is 14 amino acids. Germline V gene data show CDR1 as SQVTM and CDR2 as ANQGSEA. This chain's CDR3 is CSVGGGGGQDEQFF. The CDR3 DNA reads TGCAGCGTTGGGGGAGGCGGGGGCCAGGATGAGCAGTTCTTC.

CDR3: CASSQDRGGYGYTF. CDR3 sequence (DNA): TGCGCCAGCAGCCAAGACAGGGGGGGGTATGGCTACACCTTC. This sequence joins TRBV4-3 and TRBJ1-2; TRBD1 agrees at 7 bases. CDR1 is LGHNA and CDR2 is YSLEER in the germline V gene. V lost 0 bases to trimming and J lost 5 bases; unmatched junction nucleotides: 3. The CDR3 loop spans 14 amino acids.